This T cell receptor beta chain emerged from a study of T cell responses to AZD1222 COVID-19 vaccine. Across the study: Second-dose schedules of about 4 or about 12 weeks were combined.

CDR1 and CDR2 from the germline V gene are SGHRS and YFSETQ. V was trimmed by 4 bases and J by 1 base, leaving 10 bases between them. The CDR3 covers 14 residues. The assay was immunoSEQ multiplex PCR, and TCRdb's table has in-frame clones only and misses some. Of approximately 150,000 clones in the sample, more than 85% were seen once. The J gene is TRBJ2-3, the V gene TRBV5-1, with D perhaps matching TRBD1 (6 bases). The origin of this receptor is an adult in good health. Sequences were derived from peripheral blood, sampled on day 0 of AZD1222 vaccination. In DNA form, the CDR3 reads TGCGCCAGCAGCCCGGACAGCCGCACAGATACGCAGTATTTT. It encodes CASSPDSRTDTQYF. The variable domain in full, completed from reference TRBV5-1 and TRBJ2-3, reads KAGVTQTPRYLIKTRGQQVTLSCSPISGHRSVSWYQQTPGQGLQFLFEYFSETQRNKGNFPGRFSGRQFSNSRSEMNVSTLELGDSALYLCASSPDSRTDTQYFGPGTRLTVL.